This T cell receptor beta chain was captured in a study of cytomegalovirus exposure and HLA in healthy donors. Study-wide context: An earlier analysis identified some 110 million unique TCR beta sequences in about 180 million T cells.

Notes on this clone: As yet, its antigen is unknown.

The CDR3 has 17 residues. The V gene end was trimmed by 4 bases and the J gene end by 6 bases; junction bases not matched to a gene: 7. CDR1 and CDR2 from the germline V gene are MNHEY and SMNVEV (reference sequence). Notes on the study in general: In a later analysis, TCR beta V- and J-gene trimming was associated with a missense DCLRE1C variant.

This PCR relied on a set of 60 Vbeta primers and 13 Jbeta primers. Only in-frame clones appear in the TCRdb table, and some are missing; sequencing was by immunoSEQ multiplex PCR. The table has about 160,000 clones, roughly 75% seen once. The source is a man in his late teens or twenties in good health and CMV-seronegative. The source material was PBMCs. This sequence joins TRBV27 and TRBJ2-3, with TRBD2 matching 16 bases. The CDR3 DNA follows: TGTGCCAGCAGTTGGAGAGCGGGACTAGCGGGAGGGGATACGCAGTATTTT. As protein: CASSWRAGLAGGDTQYF.